The T cell receptor beta chain under discussion was sequenced for a study of blood T cells in healthy people across ages. Study in general: Template switching recovered approximately one barcoded beta molecule for every two T cells. Findings and limits, study-wide: Per million T cells, the diversity of TCR beta decreased roughly linearly as age advanced.

The CDR3 has 12 residues. Germline CDR1 reads SQVTM; CDR2 reads ANQGSEA. V lost 3 bases and J lost 7, with 12 bases in between. The authors ran a second PCR of about 6 to 11 cycles using a sample-barcoded 5' primer and a J-beta primer mix. TCRdb re-derived calls from the 5' RACE reads in MiXCR, one entry per CDR3 protein. The table has 900,000 to 950,000 distinct CDR3 sequences, almost 30% seen once. This clonotype has ten or more counts. As yet, its antigen is unknown. The same sample was also used in a study of T cells of mothers and their children. From that report: Samples came from a few healthy Caucasian mothers and their six children.

The chain uses TRBV29-1 and TRBJ1-2, with D uncertain. The source material was blood. This clonotype was obtained from a woman between 35 and 50 years old in good health. CDR3 residues: CSVEGAPGGYTF. The CDR3 nucleotides are TGCAGCGTTGAGGGAGCGCCGGGTGGCTACACCTTC.